Listed below are T cell receptor beta chains from one sample, sequenced in a study of blood T cell repertoires in COVID-19. Profiling relied on immunoSEQ multiplex PCR, and the TCRdb table lists in-frame clones only, not all of them. The table shows hundreds of thousands of clones, with around 90% occurring only once. Input material: PBMCs or T cells enriched from blood (not recorded which). The receptors were sampled from a woman aged 18-29 years who had recovered from COVID-19. Each CDR3 is given with its conserved first and last residue. The D gene is left open where the match is weak. Part of the rows lack a size; the others show once, few, many or a class for expanded clones.

d_call	clone_size	cdr3_length	v_call	j_call	cdr3_aa	cdr3_nt
.	few	11	TRBV11-3	TRBJ2-7	CASSKFPGIFF	TGTGCCAGCAGCAAATTCCCAGGGATATTCTTC
TRBD2	.	18	TRBV30	TRBJ2-1	CAWSVKRRPSGGADEQFF	TGTGCCTGGAGTGTAAAGCGTAGGCCTAGCGGGGGGGCCGATGAGCAGTTCTTC
TRBD2	.	19	TRBV4-1	TRBJ2-7	CASSQAGGLGLASSYEQYF	TGCGCCAGCAGCCAAGCAGGGGGTTTGGGACTAGCCTCCTCCTACGAGCAGTACTTC
.	.	14	TRBV5-1	TRBJ1-2	CASSLDRGSEGYTF	TGCGCCAGCAGCTTGGATAGGGGTTCGGAAGGCTACACCTTC
.	once	14	TRBV5-1	TRBJ2-1	CASRYGLTGNEQFF	TGCGCCAGCAGATATGGACTAACCGGAAATGAGCAGTTCTTC
.	once	15	TRBV5-5	TRBJ1-1	CASSLAPGTRTEAFF	TGTGCCAGCAGCTTGGCCCCAGGGACAAGGACTGAAGCTTTCTTT
.	.	12	TRBV29-1	TRBJ1-1	CSVKAGGTEAFF	TGCAGCGTTAAAGCCGGGGGTACTGAAGCTTTCTTT
TRBD1	.	12	TRBV27	TRBJ2-5	CASGAGGETQYF	TGTGCCAGCGGAGCAGGGGGCGAGACCCAGTACTTC
TRBD1	.	14	TRBV2	TRBJ1-2	CASSARTGGNGYTF	TGTGCCAGCAGTGCAAGGACAGGCGGTAATGGCTACACCTTC
.	.	13	TRBV19	TRBJ1-2	CASRRQDFYGYTF	TGTGCCAGTAGGCGACAGGACTTCTATGGCTACACCTTC
.	.	13	TRBV7-9	TRBJ1-2	CASSLRDSRGYTF	TGTGCCAGCAGCTTAAGGGACTCCCGCGGCTACACCTTC
.	.	14	TRBV2	TRBJ2-3	CASGRRGLTDTQYF	TGTGCCAGCGGAAGGAGGGGGCTGACAGATACGCAGTATTTT
TRBD1	few	14	TRBV27	TRBJ2-7	CAIKPGQGNYEQYF	TGTGCCATCAAGCCGGGACAGGGTAACTACGAGCAGTACTTC
.	.	16	TRBV11-2	TRBJ1-2	CASSPLAGRLDYGYTF	TGTGCCAGCAGCCCCTTGGCAGGGCGACTGGACTATGGCTACACCTTC
TRBD2	.	16	TRBV27	TRBJ2-2	CASSFGSSGSAGELFF	TGTGCCAGCAGTTTCGGGAGTAGCGGGAGTGCCGGGGAGCTGTTTTTT
TRBD1	.	18	TRBV3-1/TRBV3-2	TRBJ1-1	CASSQASGRGWGDTEAFF	TGTGCCAGCAGCCAAGCGTCTGGCAGGGGGTGGGGGGACACTGAAGCTTTCTTT
.	.	12	TRBV18	TRBJ1-1	CASSSTGAEAFF	TGTGCCAGCTCATCCACAGGCGCTGAAGCTTTCTTT
.	once	15	TRBV4-2	TRBJ2-4	CASSQDSGTPQDQYF	TGTGCCAGCAGCCAAGATTCCGGGACTCCGCAAGATCAGTACTTC
TRBD2	.	15	TRBV9	TRBJ2-7	CASSPRLAFSYEQYF	TGTGCCAGCAGCCCGAGACTAGCCTTCTCCTACGAGCAGTACTTC
TRBD1	.	16	TRBV25-1	TRBJ2-2	CASSDTGGANTGELFF	TGTGCCAGCAGTGACACAGGGGGCGCGAACACCGGGGAGCTGTTTTTT
TRBD1	.	16	TRBV15	TRBJ2-7	CATSRGQVLGSYEQYF	TGTGCCACCAGCAGGGGACAGGTCCTCGGGTCCTACGAGCAGTACTTC
.	.	17	TRBV5-5	TRBJ1-4	CASSFRQLIATNEKLFF	TGTGCCAGCAGCTTTAGACAGCTAATTGCAACTAATGAAAAACTGTTTTTT
.	.	18	TRBV2	TRBJ2-5	CASSAPISSQGFIETQYF	TGTGCCAGCAGTGCCCCAATATCATCGCAGGGGTTTATAGAGACCCAGTACTTC
.	.	15	TRBV5-6	TRBJ2-5	CASSLRTGTQETQYF	TGTGCCAGCAGCTTGCGTACAGGGACACAAGAGACCCAGTACTTC
.	.	12	TRBV2	TRBJ1-1	CARGQEDTEAFF	TGTGCCAGAGGGCAGGAGGACACTGAAGCTTTCTTT
TRBD1	.	16	TRBV7-3	TRBJ2-3	CASSLGTGFHTDTQYF	TGTGCCAGCAGCTTAGGGACAGGGTTTCACACAGATACGCAGTATTTT
TRBD2	once	16	TRBV4-3	TRBJ2-1	CASSQVPSGGSDSQFF	TGCGCCAGCAGCCAAGTCCCGAGCGGGGGGTCTGACTCGCAGTTCTTC
.	.	14	TRBV2	TRBJ2-5	CASSAQGRQETQYF	TGTGCCAGCAGTGCCCAGGGCCGCCAAGAGACCCAGTACTTC
TRBD2	.	16	TRBV19	TRBJ2-5	CASSSLTSGGLETQYF	TGTGCCAGTAGTTCCTTGACTAGCGGGGGGTTGGAGACCCAGTACTTC
.	.	14	TRBV5-1	TRBJ1-2	CASSLGTVVYGYTF	TGCGCCAGCAGCTTGGGGACAGTAGTCTATGGCTACACCTTC
.	once	14	TRBV6-5	TRBJ1-2	CASLLRGPYYGYTF	TGTGCCAGCCTTCTACGTGGGCCGTACTATGGCTACACCTTC
.	.	17	TRBV4-3	TRBJ2-2	CASSQDLAQAYTGELFF	TGCGCCAGCAGCCAAGATCTAGCCCAGGCCTACACCGGGGAGCTGTTTTTT
.	few	13	TRBV20-1	TRBJ1-4	CSASSGAGEKLFF	TGCAGTGCTAGTTCGGGAGCGGGTGAAAAACTGTTTTTT
.	.	15	TRBV2	TRBJ1-4	CASNGGMTTNEKLFF	TGTGCCAGCAATGGGGGGATGACAACTAATGAAAAACTGTTTTTT
TRBD1	.	18	TRBV7-2	TRBJ1-2	CASSLFARDRGKSGGYTF	TGTGCCAGCAGCTTATTTGCCCGTGACAGGGGGAAATCTGGCGGCTACACCTTC
.	.	13	TRBV7-9	TRBJ1-2	CASSFQDTHGYTF	TGTGCCAGCAGCTTCCAGGACACTCATGGCTACACCTTC
TRBD1	once	12	TRBV2	TRBJ1-6	CASRLDREPLHF	TGTGCCAGCAGACTAGACAGGGAACCCCTCCACTTT
TRBD1	.	16	TRBV5-6	TRBJ2-5	CASRGDRGPYQETQYF	TGTGCCAGCAGAGGGGACAGGGGCCCGTACCAAGAGACCCAGTACTTC
TRBD1	.	15	TRBV28	TRBJ1-1	CASSLPTGLDTEAFF	TGTGCCAGCAGTCTCCCGACAGGGCTGGACACTGAAGCTTTCTTT
.	few	16	TRBV4-2	TRBJ1-2	CASSPEDSSLNYGYTF	TGTGCCAGCAGCCCAGAAGACAGTAGCCTTAACTATGGCTACACCTTC
.	.	14	TRBV7-8	TRBJ1-1	CASSPGHRNTEAFF	TGTGCCAGCAGCCCGGGACACCGAAACACTGAAGCTTTCTTT
.	.	17	TRBV28	TRBJ2-1	CASSLDQLQGKGNEQFF	TGTGCCAGCAGTTTGGACCAATTACAGGGAAAAGGCAATGAGCAGTTCTTC
.	.	15	TRBV11-2	TRBJ2-4	CASSPSRYGGNIQYF	TGTGCCAGCAGTCCGAGCCGATACGGGGGAAACATTCAGTACTTC
.	.	15	TRBV19	TRBJ1-3	CASSRDSERGNTIYF	TGTGCCAGTAGTAGAGACAGTGAGCGCGGAAACACCATATATTTT
.	.	13	TRBV5-8	TRBJ1-2	CASSQGKNYGYTF	TGTGCCAGCAGCCAGGGGAAAAACTATGGCTACACCTTC
.	.	14	TRBV5-1	TRBJ2-1	CASSLWTDTNEQFF	TGCGCCAGCAGCTTATGGACGGACACCAATGAGCAGTTCTTC
.	.	16	TRBV4-3	TRBJ2-2	CASSQDGQTNTGELFF	TGCGCCAGCAGCCAAGATGGACAGACGAACACCGGGGAGCTGTTTTTT
TRBD2	once	17	TRBV28	TRBJ2-3	CASSSPGLAGGLLTQYF	TGTGCCAGCAGTTCCCCGGGACTAGCGGGGGGGTTACTAACGCAGTATTTT
.	.	15	TRBV19	TRBJ2-7	CASSMGQIQGREQYF	TGTGCCAGTAGTATGGGACAAATACAGGGCCGCGAGCAGTACTTC
TRBD1	.	14	TRBV19	TRBJ2-2	CASGDRSNTGELFF	TGTGCCAGTGGGGACAGATCGAACACCGGGGAGCTGTTTTTT
TRBD1	.	16	TRBV10-3	TRBJ1-6	CAIGTGGGGVNSPLHF	TGTGCCATCGGGACAGGGGGCGGAGGGGTTAATTCACCCCTCCACTTT
TRBD1	.	17	TRBV9	TRBJ1-1	CASSVGGRGVSGTEAFF	TGTGCCAGCAGCGTAGGAGGCAGGGGGGTAAGTGGGACTGAAGCTTTCTTT
TRBD1	.	13	TRBV5-1	TRBJ2-5	CASSGGPKETQYF	TGCGCCAGTTCAGGGGGACCAAAAGAGACCCAGTACTTC
TRBD1	few	13	TRBV7-2	TRBJ1-2	CASSLDRFTGYTF	TGTGCCAGCAGCTTGGACAGGTTCACTGGCTACACCTTC
.	.	16	TRBV10-3	TRBJ1-6	CAIRTMDTEDNSPLHF	TGTGCCATCAGGACGATGGATACCGAGGATAATTCACCCCTCCACTTT
TRBD1	.	17	TRBV6-2/TRBV6-3	TRBJ2-6	CASSFRGPNSGANVLTF	TGTGCCAGCAGTTTCAGGGGGCCGAACTCTGGGGCCAACGTCCTGACTTTC
TRBD2	.	16	TRBV7-3	TRBJ2-2	CASSSSTSANTGELFF	TGTGCCAGCAGCTCTTCGACTAGCGCTAACACCGGGGAGCTGTTTTTT
TRBD1	few	15	TRBV6-5	TRBJ1-2	CASSVTTGAGYGYTF	TGTGCCAGCAGCGTCACCACAGGGGCCGGCTATGGCTACACCTTC
TRBD1	once	15	TRBV30	TRBJ2-7	CAWRRGTGQTYEQYF	TGTGCCTGGAGGAGGGGGACAGGGCAAACCTACGAGCAGTACTTC
.	.	15	TRBV21-1	TRBJ1-6	CASSNGLGYNSPLHF	TGTGCCAGCAGCAACGGTCTCGGGTATAATTCACCCCTCCACTTT